This T cell receptor beta chain was sequenced in a study of T cells after posttransplantation cyclophosphamide. This table comes from immunoSEQ multiplex PCR, and its TCRdb copy is limited to in-frame clones, with some not included. The table includes about 9,800 clones, roughly 90% detected once. Methotrexate plus calcineurin inhibitor accompanied controls' myeloablative marrow transplants; sampling was 1 year later. The germline CDR1 and CDR2 sequences are SEHNR and FQNEAQ (reference sequence). The CDR3 has 15 residues. Trimming shortened V by 5 bases and J by 0 bases, and 10 bases separated the two germline ends.

The sequence derives from a male patient aged 50 to 59 who received an allogeneic stem cell transplant from an unrelated donor, was CMV-positive, and had chronic GVHD only. Some T cells may be provided by the graft donor. The V call is TRBV7-9, the J call TRBJ1-4; D is perhaps TRBD1 (6 bases). This sample comprised PBMCs, obtained just over 440 days after allogeneic stem cell transplant with calcineurin inhibitor and methotrexate. CDR3 nucleotide sequence: TGTGCCAGCAGCACAGGGCAGACAACTAATGAAAAACTGTTTTTT. Translated: CASSTGQTTNEKLFF.